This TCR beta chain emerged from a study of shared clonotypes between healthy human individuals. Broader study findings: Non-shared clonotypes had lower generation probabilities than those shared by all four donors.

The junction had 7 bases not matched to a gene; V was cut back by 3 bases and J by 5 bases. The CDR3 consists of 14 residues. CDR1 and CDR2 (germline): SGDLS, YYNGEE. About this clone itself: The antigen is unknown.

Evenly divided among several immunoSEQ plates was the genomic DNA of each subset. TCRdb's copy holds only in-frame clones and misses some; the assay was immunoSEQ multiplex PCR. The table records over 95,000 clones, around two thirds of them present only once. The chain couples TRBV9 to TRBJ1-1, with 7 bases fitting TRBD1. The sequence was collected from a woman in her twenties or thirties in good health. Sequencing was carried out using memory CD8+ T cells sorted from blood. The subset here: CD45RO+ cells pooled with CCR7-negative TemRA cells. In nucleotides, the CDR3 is TGTGCCAGCAGCGGAACAGGGGAGAGGACTGAAGCTTTCTTT. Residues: CASSGTGERTEAFF.